The TCR beta chain described here comes from a study of CD8 T cells in Susac syndrome. Study at large: Patients with Susac syndrome were therapy-naive, taking corticosteroids, with some also receiving intravenous immunoglobulin, or taking intravenous immunoglobulin alone at the time their blood was drawn.

Germline V gene sequence: CDR1 MGHRA, CDR2 YSYEKL. The CDR3 has 15 residues. V lost 1 base, J lost 8 bases, and 7 bases stayed unmatched. RNA amounts of 0.5 to 1 ug underwent reverse transcription with random hexamers. TCRdb independently ran MiXCR on the immunoSEQ multiplex PCR reads; one entry per CDR3 protein. The top ten hold around 0.16% of the sample, which has some 200,000 distinct CDR3 sequences, 85% to 95% seen once. The chain employs TRBV4-1 and TRBJ1-4; 7 bases fit TRBD1. The receptor comes from a human donor with Susac syndrome. Sequencing was performed on CD8+ T cells from PBMCs. The DNA for the CDR3 is TGCGCCAGCAGCCAAGTCGGCCGGACAGGCGAAAAACTGTTTTTT. Translating gives CASSQVGRTGEKLFF.